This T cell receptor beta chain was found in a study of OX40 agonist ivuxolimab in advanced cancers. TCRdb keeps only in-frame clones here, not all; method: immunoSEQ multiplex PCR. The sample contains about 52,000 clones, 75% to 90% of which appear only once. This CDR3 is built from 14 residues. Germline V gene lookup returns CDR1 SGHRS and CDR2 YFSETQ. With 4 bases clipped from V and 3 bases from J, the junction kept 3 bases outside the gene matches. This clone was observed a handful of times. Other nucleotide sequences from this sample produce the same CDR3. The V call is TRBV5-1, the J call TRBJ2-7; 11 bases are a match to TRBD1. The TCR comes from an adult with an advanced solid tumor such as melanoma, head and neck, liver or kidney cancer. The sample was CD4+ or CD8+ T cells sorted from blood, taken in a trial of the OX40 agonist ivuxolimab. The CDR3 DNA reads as TGCGCCAGCAGCCCTGGGACAGGGGGCTACGAGCAGTACTTC. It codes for CASSPGTGGYEQYF.